One and the same sample provided the 25 T cell receptor beta chains below, sequenced in a study of T cell repertoires in cytomegalovirus infection. TCRdb processed the reads anew with MiXCR; each CDR3 protein has one entry. The sample holds fewer than 950,000 distinct CDR3 sequences; about 33% are singletons and the top ten take over 10%. For these receptors, no antigen is known. Sequencing used cultured CD8+ T cells from PBMCs, obtained from culture after CMV antigen stimulation. All receptors derive from a human donor in good health (CMV status not recorded). Some clones in this sample may be carry-over from other donors' samples.

This clonotype was recorded at least ten times. The rearrangement joins TRBV7-2 to TRBJ2-5, with D possibly TRBD2 on 6 matching bases. Trimming removed 2 bases from V and 1 base from J, with 17 bases in between. The germline V gene has CDR1 SGHTA and CDR2 FQGNSA. The CDR3 consists of 17 residues. The CDR3 region is CASSLRDSRGPQETQYF. DNA of the CDR3: TGTGCCAGCAGCTTACGGGACTCGCGGGGCCCCCAAGAGACCCAGTACTTC.

About this clonotype itself: Since a much larger clone is just one base distant, this may be a read error. The V gene is TRBV7-6, the J gene TRBJ2-2; 7 bases are shared with TRBD2. Germline V gene sequence: CDR1 SGHVS, CDR2 FNYEAQ. This CDR3 has 15 amino acids. CDR3 DNA: TGTGCCAGCAGCCTCTCCGGGGGGAACACCGGGGGGCTGTTTTTT. It codes for CASSLSGGNTGGLFF. The complete variable domain, with remaining parts taken from reference TRBV7-6 and TRBJ2-2, reads GAGVSQSPRYKVTKRGQDVALRCDPISGHVSLYWYRQALGQGPEFLTYFNYEAQQDKSGLPNDRFSAERPEGSISTLTIQRTEQRDSAMYRCASSLSGGNTGGLFFGEGSRLTVL.

V and J are TRBV12-3 or TRBV12-4 and TRBJ1-4; D gene uncertain. The CDR3 totals 14 residues. Trimming stripped 6 bases from V and 8 bases from J, with 16 bases between. CDR3 protein: CASRLRAAGEKLFF. DNA for the CDR3: TGTGCCAGCAGATTACGGGCCGCAGGAGAAAAACTGTTTTTT.

The chain links TRBV4-1 to TRBJ1-1; maybe TRBD1 (5 bases). This CDR3 has 15 amino acids. Trimming took off 4 bases at V and 0 bases at J, with 12 bases between the two ends. Germline V gene lookup returns CDR1 MGHRA and CDR2 YSYEKL. The CDR3 DNA sequence: TGCGCCAGCAGCCCTGTGGGGGTGGTGAACACTGAAGCTTTCTTT. It encodes CASSPVGVVNTEAFF.

The chain combines TRBV15 with TRBJ2-6; D gene unclear. The CDR3 is 16 residues long. CDR1 is LNHNV and CDR2 is YYDKDF in the germline V gene (reference sequence). With 3 bases removed from V and 3 bases from J, the gap between germline ends came to 12 bases. The CDR3 coding sequence is TGTGCCACCAGCAGCCCCGATAGTTTTGGGGCCAACGTCCTGACTTTC. Residues: CATSSPDSFGANVLTF.

In its sample, this clonotype was seen a few times. The chain employs TRBV12-5 and TRBJ1-2; perhaps TRBD1 as D (5 bases). The CDR3 contains 13 residues. Germline values: CDR1 LGHNT, CDR2 FRNRAP. V was cut by 2 bases and J by 3 bases, with 7 bases left in between. The CDR3 sequence: CASGLWGDYGYTF. The CDR3 nucleotides are TGTGCTAGTGGTTTGTGGGGGGACTATGGCTACACCTTC.

This clonotype came up a few times. This chain links TRBV11-2 with TRBJ1-1; D is unresolved. This CDR3 comprises 14 residues. In germline, CDR1 is SGHAT, CDR2 FQNNGV. Trimming removed 4 bases from V and 3 bases from J, with 12 bases in between. CDR3 in DNA: TGTGCCAGCAGCTCCAGGTTCGGGGACACTGAAGCTTTCTTT. This encodes CASSSRFGDTEAFF.

The chain joins TRBV7-9 to TRBJ1-6; 9 nucleotides match TRBD1. The V and J ends lost 5 bases and 7 bases, in that order; junction bases with no gene match: 6. CDR3 length: 15 residues. CDR1 SEHNR and CDR2 FQNEAQ come from the germline V gene (reference sequence). The CDR3 DNA sequence: TGTGCCAGCAGCGACGAACAGGGGGCGAATTCACCCCTCCACTTT. Amino acids: CASSDEQGANSPLHF.

This clonotype was counted at least ten times. The CDR3 here is CASSFGEGGNTEAFF. The CDR3 nucleotides are TGTGCCAGCAGTTTCGGGGAGGGAGGGAACACTGAAGCTTTCTTT. The chain uses TRBV12-3 or TRBV12-4 and TRBJ1-1, with D unclear. This CDR3 has 15 amino acids. The V end was cut by 3 bases, the J end by 1 base, with 12 bases between.

This clonotype occurred a few times. The chain carries TRBV6-6 and TRBJ1-1; D not resolved. The CDR3 runs 13 residues. Germline V gene lookup returns CDR1 MNHNY and CDR2 SVGAGI (reference sequence). Trimming stripped 7 bases from V and 1 base from J, with 10 bases between. CDR3 region: CASIGVENTEAFF. The CDR3 coding sequence is TGTGCCAGCATAGGAGTGGAGAACACTGAAGCTTTCTTT.

The J gene is TRBJ2-7, the V gene TRBV6-6, with 8 bases fitting TRBD1. The V gene's germline CDR1 is MNHNY and CDR2 SVGAGI (reference sequence). V gave up 4 bases and J gave up 2 bases; unmatched junction bases: 13. The CDR3 covers 17 residues. The CDR3 is CASSSSRDRPLTYEQYF. The CDR3 bases are TGTGCCAGCAGTTCGTCCCGGGACAGGCCCTTAACCTACGAGCAGTACTTC.

In this sample, this clonotype turned up a few times. The chain has TRBV6-5 and TRBJ1-6, with unresolved D. Germline V CDR1 and CDR2: MNHEY, SVGAGI. The CDR3 loop spans 16 amino acids. Trimming removed 0 bases from V and 6 bases from J, with 12 bases in between. The CDR3 region has the DNA TGTGCCAGCAGTTACTCGTCTGGGGAGTTTAATTCACCCCTCCACTTT. It is translated as CASSYSSGEFNSPLHF.

On this clonotype: One junction end does not reproduce the germline sequence, and a read error may be involved. This sequence joins TRBV10-2 and TRBJ2-6, with D tentatively TRBD1 (5 bases). From germline, CDR1 is WSHSY and CDR2 SAAADI. The CDR3 consists of 14 residues. The CDR3 DNA reads TGCGCCAGCAGTGCGATCTCTGGGGCCAACATCCTGACTTTC. The encoded protein is CASSAISGANILTF.

In nucleotides, the CDR3 is TGTGCCAGTAGGTACACGGGACAGGGGGCCTACGAGCAGTACTTC. Translating gives CASRYTGQGAYEQYF. The gene calls are TRBV19 and TRBJ2-7, with TRBD1 matching 11 bases. Germline values: CDR1 LNHDA, CDR2 SQIVND (reference sequence). This CDR3 comprises 15 residues. V lost 6 bases to trimming and J lost 2 bases; unmatched junction nucleotides: 6.

The rearrangement uses TRBV11-2 and TRBJ2-7; 8 positions match TRBD1. The CDR3 covers 14 residues. The germline V gene has CDR1 SGHAT and CDR2 FQNNGV. Trimming cost V 4 bases and J 4 bases; bases outside gene matches: 6. CDR3 sequence (DNA): TGTGCCAGCAGCTCGCCGGGACAGGCTTACGAGCAGTACGTC. Its translation: CASSSPGQAYEQYV.

This chain uses TRBV6-2 or TRBV6-3 with TRBJ2-3; 7 bases map to TRBD2. The ends lost 9 bases at V and 4 bases at J; junction bases unmatched: 7. From germline, CDR1 is MNHEY and CDR2 SVGEGT. The CDR3 has 13 residues. The CDR3 protein is CASAGEQADTQYF. The CDR3 nucleotides are TGTGCCAGTGCGGGGGAGCAAGCAGATACGCAGTATTTT.

The sample holds one count of this clonotype. The chain recombines TRBV4-1 with TRBJ2-3; unclear D gene. Trimming took 2 bases from V and 4 from J, leaving 25 bases between them. Germline loops: CDR1 MGHRA, CDR2 YSYEKL. The CDR3 runs to 19 residues. The CDR3 is CASSQSSFPTPALADTQYF. CDR3 DNA: TGCGCCAGCAGCCAAAGTTCTTTCCCGACCCCGGCCCTCGCAGATACGCAGTATTTT.

The rearrangement uses TRBV5-5 and TRBJ1-4; D is unclear. The V end was cut by 0 bases, the J end by 11 bases, with 14 bases between. The CDR3 covers 14 residues. The germline V gene encodes CDR1 SGHKS and CDR2 YYEKEE (reference sequence). This CDR3 reads CASSLGEGMGKLFF. The DNA for the CDR3 is TGTGCCAGCAGCTTGGGAGAGGGCATGGGGAAACTGTTTTTT.

The sample holds a few counts of this clonotype. J is TRBJ2-5 and V is TRBV6-6; TRBD2 might be the D (6 bases). Germline CDR1 is MNHNY and CDR2 is SVGAGI (reference sequence). The length of the CDR3 is 15 residues. Trimming cost V 7 bases and J 4 bases, with 19 bases left between them. The CDR3 protein is CASTSSRGAGETQYF. The DNA for the CDR3 is TGTGCCAGCACCTCGTCGCGGGGCGCTGGAGAGACCCAGTACTTC.

This clonotype was seen only a few times. V and J are TRBV5-5 and TRBJ1-5; D unclear. The length of the CDR3 is 14 residues. Germline loops: CDR1 SGHKS, CDR2 YYEKEE (reference sequence). Trimming pared 3 bases from V and 0 bases from J, leaving 7 bases between. This chain's CDR3 is CASSSLYSNQPQHF. DNA of the CDR3: TGTGCCAGCAGCTCCCTTTATAGCAATCAGCCCCAGCATTTT.

There are many counts of this clonotype. This chain joins TRBV7-9 and TRBJ2-1; possibly TRBD1 for D (7 bases). The CDR3 length is 17 residues. The V gene lost 5 bases and the J gene lost 0 bases, with 17 bases spanning the gap. From germline, CDR1 is SEHNR and CDR2 FQNEAQ (reference sequence). The CDR3 nucleotides read TGTGCCAGCAGCAGAACCAGGAGGGACAGCTCCTACAATGAGCAGTTCTTC. Translating it yields CASSRTRRDSSYNEQFF.

V gene TRBV19 combines with J gene TRBJ2-4, with D perhaps matching TRBD2 (6 bases). V lost 1 base and J lost 2, with 9 bases in between. CDR3 length: 15 residues. CDR1 LNHDA and CDR2 SQIVND come from the germline V gene (reference sequence). CDR3: CASSIVRETKNIQYF. In DNA, the CDR3 is TGTGCCAGTAGTATAGTTCGGGAGACCAAAAACATTCAGTACTTC.

This clonotype was recorded once. This chain links TRBV28 with TRBJ2-7; 8 bases align to TRBD1. This CDR3 comprises 14 residues. The V segment lost 5 bases and the J segment 3 bases; nucleotides outside the gene matches: 6. From germline, CDR1 is MDHEN and CDR2 SYDVKM. CDR3 sequence (DNA): TGTGCCAGCAGTCCACCCGGGACAGGCTACGAGCAGTACGTC. Translation gives CASSPPGTGYEQYV.

The chain uses TRBV14 and TRBJ2-3; weak D call: TRBD1 (5 bases). Germline CDR1 reads SGHDN; CDR2 reads FVKESK. Between the trimmed V and J ends, which lost 0 bases and 2 bases, there was a span of 12 bases. The CDR3 sequence is 16 residues long. CDR3 coding DNA: TGTGCCAGCAGCCAAGAAGCAGGGTTACCCACAGATACGCAGTATTTT. Translating it yields CASSQEAGLPTDTQYF.

V is TRBV12-3 or TRBV12-4 and J is TRBJ1-2, with a weak D call TRBD1 (5 bases). The CDR3 runs to 12 residues. V was cut by 4 bases and J by 6 bases, with 9 bases left in between. The DNA for the CDR3 is TGTGCCAGCAGTTATGGGGCTGATGGCTACACCTTC. This translates into CASSYGADGYTF.